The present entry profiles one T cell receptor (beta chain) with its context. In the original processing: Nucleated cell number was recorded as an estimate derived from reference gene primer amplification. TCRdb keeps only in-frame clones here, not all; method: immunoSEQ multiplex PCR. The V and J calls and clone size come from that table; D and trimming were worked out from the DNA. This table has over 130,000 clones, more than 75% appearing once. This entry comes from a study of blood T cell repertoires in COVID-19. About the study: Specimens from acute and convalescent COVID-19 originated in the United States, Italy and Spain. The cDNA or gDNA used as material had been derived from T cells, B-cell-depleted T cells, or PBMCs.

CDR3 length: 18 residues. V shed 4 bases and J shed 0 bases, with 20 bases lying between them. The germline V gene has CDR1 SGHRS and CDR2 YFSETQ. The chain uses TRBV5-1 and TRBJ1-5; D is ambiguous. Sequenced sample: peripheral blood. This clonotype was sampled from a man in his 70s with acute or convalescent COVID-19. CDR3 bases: TGCGCCAGCAGCCTTAACCCCTCCACAGAAGCTAGCAATCAGCCCCAGCATTTT. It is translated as CASSLNPSTEASNQPQHF.